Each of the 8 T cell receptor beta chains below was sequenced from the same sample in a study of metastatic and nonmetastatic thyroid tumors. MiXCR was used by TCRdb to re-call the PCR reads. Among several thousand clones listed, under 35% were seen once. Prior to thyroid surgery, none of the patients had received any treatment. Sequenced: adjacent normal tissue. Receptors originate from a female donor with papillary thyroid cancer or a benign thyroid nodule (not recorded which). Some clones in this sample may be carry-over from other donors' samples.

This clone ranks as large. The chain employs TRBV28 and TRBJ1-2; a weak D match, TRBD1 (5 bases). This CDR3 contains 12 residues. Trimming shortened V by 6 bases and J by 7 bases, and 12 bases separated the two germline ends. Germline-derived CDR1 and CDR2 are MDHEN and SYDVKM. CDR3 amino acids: CASSPQGSGYTF. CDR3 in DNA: TGTGCCAGCAGCCCCCAGGGCAGTGGCTACACCTTC.

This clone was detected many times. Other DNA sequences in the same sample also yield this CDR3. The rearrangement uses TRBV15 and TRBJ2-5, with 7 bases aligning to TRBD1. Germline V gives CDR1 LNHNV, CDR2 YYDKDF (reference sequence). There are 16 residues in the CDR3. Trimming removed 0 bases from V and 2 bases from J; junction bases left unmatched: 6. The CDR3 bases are TGTGCCACCAGCAGAGACCACAGGGGCTATCAAGAGACCCAGTACTTC. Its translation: CATSRDHRGYQETQYF.

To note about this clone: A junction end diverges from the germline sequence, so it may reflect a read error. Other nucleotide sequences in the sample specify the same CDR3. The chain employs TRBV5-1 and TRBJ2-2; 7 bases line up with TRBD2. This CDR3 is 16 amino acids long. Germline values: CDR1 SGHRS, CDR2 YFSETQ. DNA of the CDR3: TGCGCCAGCAGCTTGTTGGGCGGGGGAAACACTGGGGAGCTGTTTTTT. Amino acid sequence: CASSLLGGGNTGELFF.

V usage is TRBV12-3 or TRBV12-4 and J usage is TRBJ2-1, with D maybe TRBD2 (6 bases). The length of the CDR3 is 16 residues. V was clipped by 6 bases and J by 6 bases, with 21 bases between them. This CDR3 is CASSLLAGTHFNEQFF. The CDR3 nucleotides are TGTGCCAGCAGCTTACTTGCGGGAACGCACTTCAATGAGCAGTTCTTC.

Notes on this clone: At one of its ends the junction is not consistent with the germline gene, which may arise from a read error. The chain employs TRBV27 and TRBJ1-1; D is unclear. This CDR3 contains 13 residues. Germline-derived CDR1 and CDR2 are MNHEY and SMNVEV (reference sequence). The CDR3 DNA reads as TGTGAAAGCAGTTTGACTGATTACACTGAAGCTTGCTTT. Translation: CESSLTDYTEACF.

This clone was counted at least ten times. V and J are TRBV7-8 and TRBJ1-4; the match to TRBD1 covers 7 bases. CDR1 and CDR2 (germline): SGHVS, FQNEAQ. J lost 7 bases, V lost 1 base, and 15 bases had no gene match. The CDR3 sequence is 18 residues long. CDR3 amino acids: CASSLELGWAGGFEKLFF. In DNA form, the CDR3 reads TGTGCCAGCAGCTTAGAGCTGGGTTGGGCAGGGGGTTTTGAAAAACTGTTTTTT.

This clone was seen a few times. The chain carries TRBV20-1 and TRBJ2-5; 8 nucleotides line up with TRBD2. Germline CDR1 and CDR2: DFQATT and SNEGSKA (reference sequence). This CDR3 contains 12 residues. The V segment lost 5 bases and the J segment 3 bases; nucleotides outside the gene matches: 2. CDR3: CSAQGLEETQYF. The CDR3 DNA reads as TGCAGTGCTCAGGGACTAGAAGAGACCCAGTACTTC.

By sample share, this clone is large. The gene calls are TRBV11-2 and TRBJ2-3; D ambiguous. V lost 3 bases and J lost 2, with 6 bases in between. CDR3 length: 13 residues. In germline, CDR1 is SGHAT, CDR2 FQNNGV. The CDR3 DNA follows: TGTGCCAGCAGCTTTATCCCCACAGATACGCAGTATTTT. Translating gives CASSFIPTDTQYF.